Below are 5 T cell receptor beta chains sequenced from a single sample in a study of shared clonotypes between healthy human individuals. The table came from immunoSEQ multiplex PCR; TCRdb's copy has only in-frame clones and leaves some out. This sample has 980,000 or so clones; less than 85% occur once, and the top ten carry nearly 1.5%. Sample: memory CD4+ T cells sorted from blood. Documented subset: CD45RA-negative fraction. These receptors all come from a man between 18 and 35 years old in good health.

The rearrangement joins TRBV21-1 to TRBJ1-2; TRBD1 reflects the table's D call only, with no check against the DNA. TRBV21-1 corresponds to a pseudogene. This CDR3 has 16 amino acids. The DNA of the CDR3 is TGTGCCAGCAGCAAAGAGACCCAACAGGGTCACTATGGCTACACCTTC. Its protein is CASSKETQQGHYGYTF.

V and J are TRBV27 and TRBJ2-5, with TRBD2 identical over 12 bases. The CDR3 spans 15 residues. The ends lost 4 bases at V and 5 bases at J; junction bases unmatched: 5. In germline, CDR1 is MNHEY, CDR2 SMNVEV (reference sequence). For the CDR3, the DNA is TGTGCCAGCAGTTCAGGACTAGCGGGACGCGAGACCCAGTACTTC. The encoded protein is CASSSGLAGRETQYF.

The chain uses TRBV30 and TRBJ1-6, with D unresolved. This CDR3 contains 11 residues. Germline CDR1 reads GTSNPN; CDR2 reads SVGIG (reference sequence). Trimming took 0 bases from V and 18 from J, leaving 12 bases between them. In DNA, the CDR3 is TGTGCCTGGAGTGTCGGAGTCTTTTGCCACTTT. Its protein is CAWSVGVFCHF.

The chain is built from TRBV6-5 and TRBJ2-7, with 8 bases identical to TRBD2. Per the germline V gene, CDR1 is MNHEY and CDR2 is SVGAGI. The CDR3 consists of 13 residues. J was trimmed by 7 bases and V by 6 bases; bases with no gene match: 8. The CDR3 DNA reads TGTGCCAGCAGCCCGACTAGCGCCTTTGAGCAGTACTTC. Its protein is CASSPTSAFEQYF.

The chain has TRBV21-1 and TRBJ2-1; the table's D gene call, TRBD2, was not cross checked with the DNA. TRBV21-1 is tagged as a pseudogene. This CDR3 region has 15 residues. CDR3: CASSNETLLRNEQFF. In nucleotides, the CDR3 is TGTGCCAGCAGCAACGAAACGCTACTAAGGAATGAGCAGTTCTTC.